This TCR beta chain was identified in a study of PD-1 blockade in classical Hodgkin lymphoma. Study-level information: Patients were given intravenous nivolumab, 3 mg/kg, every 2 weeks. Study-level findings and limits: Baseline diversity resembling that of newly diagnosed patients was seen in complete responders. Before treatment, TCR diversity in newly diagnosed patients was reportedly lower than in healthy donors. Still unresolved is the cause of the repertoire differences, which may be disease activity or prior therapy.

Assay: immunoSEQ multiplex PCR; the TCRdb copy retains only in-frame clones and omits some. The sample has more than 140,000 clones, about 78% seen once. The J segment lost 6 bases and the V segment lost 0 bases, leaving 1 base of the junction unmatched. The CDR3 covers 13 residues. Germline values: CDR1 MNHEY, CDR2 SVGAGI. A word on this clone: Its antigen is undetermined.

Brentuximab vedotin exposure varied among the patients, all of whom had relapsed after autologous stem cell transplantation. The chain carries TRBV6-5 and TRBJ1-2; 7 nucleotides align to TRBD1. The starting material was peripheral blood mononuclear cells (PBMCs), obtained before the second cycle of nivolumab. This sequence was found in a human donor with classical Hodgkin lymphoma. The CDR3 nucleotides are TGTGCCAGCAGTTACTCGACAGGGAATGGCTACACCTTC. Protein sequence: CASSYSTGNGYTF.